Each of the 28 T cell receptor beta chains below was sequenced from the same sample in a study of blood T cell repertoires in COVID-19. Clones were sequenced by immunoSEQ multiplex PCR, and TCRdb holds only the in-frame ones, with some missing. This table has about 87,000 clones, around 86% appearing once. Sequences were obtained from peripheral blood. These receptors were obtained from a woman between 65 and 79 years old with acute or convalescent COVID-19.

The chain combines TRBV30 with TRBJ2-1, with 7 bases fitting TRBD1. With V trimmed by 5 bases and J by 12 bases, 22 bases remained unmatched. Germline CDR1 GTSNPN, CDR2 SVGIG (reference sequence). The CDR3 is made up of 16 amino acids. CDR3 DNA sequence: TGTGCCTGGGGGTCCCCCATAGGGGGCCCGGTCTTCGGGCAGTTCTTC. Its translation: CAWGSPIGGPVFGQFF.

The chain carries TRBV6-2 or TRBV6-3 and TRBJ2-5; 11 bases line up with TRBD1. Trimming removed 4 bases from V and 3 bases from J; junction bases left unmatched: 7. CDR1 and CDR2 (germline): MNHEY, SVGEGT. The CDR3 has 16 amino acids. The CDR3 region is CASSSWGTGGKETQYF. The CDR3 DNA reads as TGTGCCAGCAGTTCTTGGGGGACAGGGGGTAAAGAGACCCAGTACTTC.

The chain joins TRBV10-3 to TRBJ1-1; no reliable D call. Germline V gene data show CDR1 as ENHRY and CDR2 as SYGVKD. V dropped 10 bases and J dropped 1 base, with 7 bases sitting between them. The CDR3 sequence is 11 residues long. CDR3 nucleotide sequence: TGTGCCACACTTAAGAACACTGAAGCTTTCTTT. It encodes CATLKNTEAFF.

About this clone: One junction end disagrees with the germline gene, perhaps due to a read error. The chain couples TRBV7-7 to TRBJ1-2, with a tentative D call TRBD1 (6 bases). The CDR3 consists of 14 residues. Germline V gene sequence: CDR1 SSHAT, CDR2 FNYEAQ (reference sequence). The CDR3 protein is CASSPVGRGYGYTF. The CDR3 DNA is TGTGCTAGCAGCCCCGTGGGCAGGGGCTATGGCTACACCTTC.

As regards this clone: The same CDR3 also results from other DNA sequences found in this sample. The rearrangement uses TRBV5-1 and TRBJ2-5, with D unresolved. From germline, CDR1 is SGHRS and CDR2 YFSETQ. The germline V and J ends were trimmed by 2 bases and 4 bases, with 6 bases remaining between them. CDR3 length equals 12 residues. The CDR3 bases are TGCGCCAGCAGCTTAACGGGAGAGACCCAGTACTTC. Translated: CASSLTGETQYF.

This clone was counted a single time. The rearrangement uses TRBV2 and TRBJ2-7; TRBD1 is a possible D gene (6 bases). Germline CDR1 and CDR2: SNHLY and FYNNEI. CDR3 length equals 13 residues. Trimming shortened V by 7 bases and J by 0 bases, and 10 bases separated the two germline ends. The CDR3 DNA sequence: TGTGCCAGCAAACAGGGCGTCTCCTACGAGCAGTACTTC. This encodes CASKQGVSYEQYF.

In DNA, the CDR3 is TGTGCCAGCAGCCTGCTGGGGCAGGAGACCCAGTACTTC. It is translated as CASSLLGQETQYF. The chain combines TRBV7-3 with TRBJ2-5; possibly TRBD1 for D (5 bases). CDR3 length equals 13 residues. Germline V CDR1 and CDR2: SGHTA, FQGTGA. Trimming cost V 5 bases and J 5 bases, with 12 bases left between them.

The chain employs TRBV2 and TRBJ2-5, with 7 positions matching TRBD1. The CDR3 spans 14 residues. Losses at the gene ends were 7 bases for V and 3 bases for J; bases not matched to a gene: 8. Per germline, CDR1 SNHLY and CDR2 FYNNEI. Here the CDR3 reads CASKDWTGKETQYF. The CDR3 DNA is TGTGCCAGCAAGGACTGGACAGGCAAAGAGACCCAGTACTTC.

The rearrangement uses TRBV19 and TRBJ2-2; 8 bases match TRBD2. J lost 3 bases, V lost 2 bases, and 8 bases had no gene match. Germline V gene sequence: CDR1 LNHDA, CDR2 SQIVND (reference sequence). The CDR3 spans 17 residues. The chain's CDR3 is CASSIPIGGAYTGELFF. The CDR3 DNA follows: TGTGCCAGTAGTATACCCATCGGGGGGGCCTACACCGGGGAGCTGTTTTTT.

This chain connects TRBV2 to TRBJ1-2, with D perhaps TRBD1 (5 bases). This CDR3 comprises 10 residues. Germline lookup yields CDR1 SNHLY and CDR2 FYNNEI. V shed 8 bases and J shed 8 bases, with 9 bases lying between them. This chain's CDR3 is CASSRGGYTF. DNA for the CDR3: TGTGCCAGCTCTAGGGGCGGCTACACCTTC.

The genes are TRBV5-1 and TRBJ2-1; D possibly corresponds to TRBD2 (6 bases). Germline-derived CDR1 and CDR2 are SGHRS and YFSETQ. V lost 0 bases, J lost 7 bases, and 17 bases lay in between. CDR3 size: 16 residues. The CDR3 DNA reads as TGCGCCAGCAGCTTGGCTATCTCGCGGGACGATAATGAGCAGTTCTTC. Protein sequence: CASSLAISRDDNEQFF. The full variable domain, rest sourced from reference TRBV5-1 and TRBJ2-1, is KAGVTQTPRYLIKTRGQQVTLSCSPISGHRSVSWYQQTPGQGLQFLFEYFSETQRNKGNFPGRFSGRQFSNSRSEMNVSTLELGDSALYLCASSLAISRDDNEQFFGPGTRLTVL.

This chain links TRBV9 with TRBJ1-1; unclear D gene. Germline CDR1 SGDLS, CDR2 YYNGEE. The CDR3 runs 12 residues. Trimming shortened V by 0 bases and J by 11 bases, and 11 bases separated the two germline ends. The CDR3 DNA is TGTGCCAGCAGCGTAGTTGAGGGTACGGCTTTCTTT. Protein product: CASSVVEGTAFF.

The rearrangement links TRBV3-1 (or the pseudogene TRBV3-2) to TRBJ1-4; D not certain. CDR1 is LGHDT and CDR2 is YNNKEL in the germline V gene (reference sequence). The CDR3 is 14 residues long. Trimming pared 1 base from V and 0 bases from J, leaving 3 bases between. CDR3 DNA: TGTGCCAGCAGCCAAGTAGCAACTAATGAAAAACTGTTTTTT. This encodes CASSQVATNEKLFF.

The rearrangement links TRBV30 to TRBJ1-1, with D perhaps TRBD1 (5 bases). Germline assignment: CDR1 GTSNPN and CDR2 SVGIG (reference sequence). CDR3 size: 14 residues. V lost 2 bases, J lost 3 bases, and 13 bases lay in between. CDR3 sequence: CAWSSLGGYTEAFF. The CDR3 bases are TGTGCCTGGAGTTCCCTGGGGGGGTACACTGAAGCTTTCTTT.

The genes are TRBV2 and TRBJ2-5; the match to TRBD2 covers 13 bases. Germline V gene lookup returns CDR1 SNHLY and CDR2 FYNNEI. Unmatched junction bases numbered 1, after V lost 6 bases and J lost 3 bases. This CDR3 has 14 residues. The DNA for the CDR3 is TGTGCCAGCAGGGGGACTAGCGGGGAAGAGACCCAGTACTTC. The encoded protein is CASRGTSGEETQYF.

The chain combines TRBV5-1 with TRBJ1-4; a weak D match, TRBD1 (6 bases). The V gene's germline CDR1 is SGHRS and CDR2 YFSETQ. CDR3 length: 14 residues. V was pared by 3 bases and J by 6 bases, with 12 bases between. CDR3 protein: CASSSTGNHEKLFF. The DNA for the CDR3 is TGCGCCAGCAGCTCAACAGGGAACCATGAAAAACTGTTTTTT.

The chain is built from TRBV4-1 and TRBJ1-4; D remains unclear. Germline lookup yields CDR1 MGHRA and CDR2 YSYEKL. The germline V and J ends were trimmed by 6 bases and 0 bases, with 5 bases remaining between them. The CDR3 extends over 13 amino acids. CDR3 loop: CASRSATNEKLFF. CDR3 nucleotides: TGCGCCAGCAGGTCAGCAACTAATGAAAAACTGTTTTTT.

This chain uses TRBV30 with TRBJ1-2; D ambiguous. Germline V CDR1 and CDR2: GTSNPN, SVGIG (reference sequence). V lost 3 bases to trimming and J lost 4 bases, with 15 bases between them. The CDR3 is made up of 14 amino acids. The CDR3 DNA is TGTGCCTGGAGCCGGAGGCGGTTCGGCTATGGCTACACCTTC. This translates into CAWSRRRFGYGYTF.

CDR3 bases: TGTGCCAGCAGCCGGACAGGGGCGCCTGAAGCTTTCTTT. This gives the protein CASSRTGAPEAFF. This chain links TRBV3-1 (or the pseudogene TRBV3-2) with TRBJ1-1; 9 bases are shared with TRBD1. V shed 4 bases and J 6 bases; nucleotides not matched to a gene: 3. CDR1 and CDR2 (germline): LGHDT, YNNKEL (reference sequence). CDR3 length: 13 residues.

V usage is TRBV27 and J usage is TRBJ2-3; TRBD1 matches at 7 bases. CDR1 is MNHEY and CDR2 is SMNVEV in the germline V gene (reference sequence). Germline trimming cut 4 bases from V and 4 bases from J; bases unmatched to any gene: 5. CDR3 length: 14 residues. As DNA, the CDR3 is TGTGCCAGCAGTTCGCCCGGACAGGCAGATACGCAGTATTTT. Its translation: CASSSPGQADTQYF.

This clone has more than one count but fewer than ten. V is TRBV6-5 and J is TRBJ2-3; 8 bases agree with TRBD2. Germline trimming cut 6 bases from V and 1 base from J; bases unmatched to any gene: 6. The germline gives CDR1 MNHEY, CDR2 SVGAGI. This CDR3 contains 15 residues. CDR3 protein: CASSRAGGGTDTQYF. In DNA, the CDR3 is TGTGCCAGCAGCCGGGCGGGGGGCGGCACAGATACGCAGTATTTT.

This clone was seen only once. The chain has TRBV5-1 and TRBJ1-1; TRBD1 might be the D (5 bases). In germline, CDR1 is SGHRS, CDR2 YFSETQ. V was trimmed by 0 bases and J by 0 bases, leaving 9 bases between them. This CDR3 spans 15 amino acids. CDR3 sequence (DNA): TGCGCCAGCAGCTTGGGAGCAGGGATGAACACTGAAGCTTTCTTT. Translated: CASSLGAGMNTEAFF.

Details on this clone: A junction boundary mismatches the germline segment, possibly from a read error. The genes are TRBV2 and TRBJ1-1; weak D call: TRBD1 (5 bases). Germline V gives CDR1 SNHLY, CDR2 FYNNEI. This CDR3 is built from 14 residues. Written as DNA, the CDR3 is TGTGCCAGCAGTGAAATCGGGGGACCGCTACATACCGTCTTT. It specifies CASSEIGGPLHTVF.

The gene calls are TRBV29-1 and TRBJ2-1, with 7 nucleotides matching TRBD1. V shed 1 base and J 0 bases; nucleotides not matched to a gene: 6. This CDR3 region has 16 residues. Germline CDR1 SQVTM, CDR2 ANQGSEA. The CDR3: CSVEGGGESSYNEQFF. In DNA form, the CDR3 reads TGCAGCGTTGAAGGAGGGGGCGAGAGCTCCTACAATGAGCAGTTCTTC.

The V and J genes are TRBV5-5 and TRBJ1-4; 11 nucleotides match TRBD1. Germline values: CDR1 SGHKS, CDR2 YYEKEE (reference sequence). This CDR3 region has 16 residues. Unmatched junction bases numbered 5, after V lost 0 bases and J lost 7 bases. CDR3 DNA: TGTGCCAGCAGCTTGGCCGGGGGGACAGGGGGTGAAAAACTGTTTTTT. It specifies CASSLAGGTGGEKLFF. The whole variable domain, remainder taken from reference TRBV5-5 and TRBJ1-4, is DAGVTQSPTHLIKTRGQQVTLRCSPISGHKSVSWYQQVLGQGPQFIFQYYEKEERGRGNFPDRFSARQFPNYSSELNVNALLLGDSALYLCASSLAGGTGGEKLFFGSGTQLSVL.

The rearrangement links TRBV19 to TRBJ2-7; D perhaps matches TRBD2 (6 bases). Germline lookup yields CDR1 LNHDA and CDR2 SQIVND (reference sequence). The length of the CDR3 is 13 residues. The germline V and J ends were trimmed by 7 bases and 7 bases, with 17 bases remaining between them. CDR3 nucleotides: TGTGCCAGTAACGAGGGAGGTTGGAGGGAGCAGTACTTC. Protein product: CASNEGGWREQYF.

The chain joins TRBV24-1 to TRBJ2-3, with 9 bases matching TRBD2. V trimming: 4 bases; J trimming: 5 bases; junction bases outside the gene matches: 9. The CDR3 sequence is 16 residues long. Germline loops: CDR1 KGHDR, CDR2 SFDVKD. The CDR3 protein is CATSDPMAGGKDTQYF. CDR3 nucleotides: TGTGCCACCAGTGACCCTATGGCGGGGGGGAAAGATACGCAGTATTTT.

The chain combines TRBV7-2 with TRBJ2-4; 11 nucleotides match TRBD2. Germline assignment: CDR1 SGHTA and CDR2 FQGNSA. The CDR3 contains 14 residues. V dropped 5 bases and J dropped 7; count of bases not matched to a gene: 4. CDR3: CASSPRLAGNIQYF. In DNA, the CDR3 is TGTGCCAGCAGCCCAAGACTAGCGGGGAACATTCAGTACTTC. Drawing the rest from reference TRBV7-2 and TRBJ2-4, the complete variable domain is GAGVSQSPSNKVTEKGKDVELRCDPISGHTALYWYRQSLGQGLEFLIYFQGNSAPDKSGLPSDRFSAERTGGSVSTLTIQRTQQEDSAVYLCASSPRLAGNIQYFGAGTRLSVL.